Given below is one TCR beta chain in context. V gave up 2 bases and J gave up 4 bases; unmatched junction bases: 8. Germline V gene sequence: CDR1 GTSNPN, CDR2 SVGIG (reference sequence). CDR3 size: 15 residues. This sample was taken from a study of blood T cell repertoires in COVID-19. Overall study context: Both acute and convalescent COVID-19 samples were obtained from the United States, Italy and Spain. PBMCs, B-cell-depleted T cells, or T cells were the source of the cDNA or gDNA that made up the material.

Original data processing: Reference gene primer amplification gave nucleated cell count estimates. Method: immunoSEQ multiplex PCR; TCRdb's copy keeps in-frame clones and lacks some. That table gives V, J and clone size, and the DNA gave D and trimming. The profile shows 250,000 to 350,000 clones, about 85% of them singletons. The clonotype originates from a woman in her 50s who had recovered from COVID-19. Sequences were obtained from peripheral blood. This chain joins TRBV30 and TRBJ2-7; 10 bases map to TRBD2. CDR3 in amino acids: CAWSPSTAGGYEQYF. Written as DNA, the CDR3 is TGTGCCTGGAGTCCGTCTACAGCGGGGGGGTACGAGCAGTACTTC.